Given below is one T cell receptor (beta chain) in context. The antigen is unknown. This record comes from a study of T-cell memory formation after mild COVID-19. MiXCR, run by TCRdb on the 5' RACE reads, gives a single entry per CDR3 protein. This table holds about 140,000 distinct CDR3 sequences, 11% to 15% found once. Germline lookup yields CDR1 SGHVS and CDR2 FQNEAQ. With 4 bases clipped from V and 0 bases from J, the junction kept 8 bases outside the gene matches. This CDR3 region has 17 residues. Study-level points and caveats: Mostly located in CM and EM were contracting CD4+ clones, with contracting CD8+ clones located in EMRA. Pre-infection memory carried some responding clones, suggesting that cross-reactive memory joined.

Sequences were obtained from PBMCs or a T cell subset sorted from them (not recorded which). This chain uses TRBV7-8 with TRBJ2-7; 11 nucleotides align to TRBD1. The sequence was collected from an adult woman who had mild COVID-19 (a few samples of this study predate the infection). Cell type and time point are not known. This CDR3 is CASSYGTGGFSSYEQYF. Here the CDR3 DNA reads TGTGCCAGCAGCTACGGGACAGGGGGTTTCAGCTCCTACGAGCAGTACTTC.